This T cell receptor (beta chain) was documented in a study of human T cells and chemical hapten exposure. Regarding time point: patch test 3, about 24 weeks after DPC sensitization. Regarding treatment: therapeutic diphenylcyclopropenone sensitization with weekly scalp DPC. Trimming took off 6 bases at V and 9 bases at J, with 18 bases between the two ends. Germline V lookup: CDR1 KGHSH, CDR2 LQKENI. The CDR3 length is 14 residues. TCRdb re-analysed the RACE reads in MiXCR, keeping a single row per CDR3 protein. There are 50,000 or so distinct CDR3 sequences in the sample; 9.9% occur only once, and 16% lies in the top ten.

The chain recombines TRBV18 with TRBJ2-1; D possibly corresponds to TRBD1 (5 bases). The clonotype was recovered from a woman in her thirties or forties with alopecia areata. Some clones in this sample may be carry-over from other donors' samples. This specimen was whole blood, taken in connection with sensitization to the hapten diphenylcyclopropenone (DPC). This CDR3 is CASSPDRIMGEQFF. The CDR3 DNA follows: TGTGCCAGCTCTCCAGACAGAATCATGGGTGAGCAGTTCTTC.